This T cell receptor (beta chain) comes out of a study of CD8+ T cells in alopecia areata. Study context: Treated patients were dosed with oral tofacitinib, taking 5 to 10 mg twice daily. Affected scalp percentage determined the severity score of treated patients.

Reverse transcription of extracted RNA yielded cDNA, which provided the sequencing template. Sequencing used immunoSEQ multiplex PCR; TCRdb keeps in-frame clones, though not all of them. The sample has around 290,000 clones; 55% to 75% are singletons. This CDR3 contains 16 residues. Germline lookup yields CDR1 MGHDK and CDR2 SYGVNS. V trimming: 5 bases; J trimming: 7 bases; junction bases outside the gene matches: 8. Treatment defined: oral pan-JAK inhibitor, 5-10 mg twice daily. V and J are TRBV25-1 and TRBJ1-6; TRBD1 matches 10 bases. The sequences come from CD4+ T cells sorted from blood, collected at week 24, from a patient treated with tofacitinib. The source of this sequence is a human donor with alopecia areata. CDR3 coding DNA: TGTGCCAGCAGTCCACGGACAGGGGGAAACAATTCACCCCTCCACTTT. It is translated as CASSPRTGGNNSPLHF.